Following are 3 T cell receptor beta chains from one sample sequenced in a study of cytomegalovirus exposure and HLA in healthy donors. Researchers ran the PCR with 60 Vbeta and 13 Jbeta primers. Sequencing used immunoSEQ multiplex PCR; TCRdb keeps in-frame clones, though not all of them. The sample yields 100,000 to 150,000 clones, over 60% seen once. Sequences were obtained from PBMCs. The source of these receptors is a female donor in good health and CMV-seronegative.

The chain joins TRBV28 to TRBJ2-7, with D tentatively TRBD1 (6 bases). Germline CDR1 reads MDHEN; CDR2 reads SYDVKM. V lost 5 bases to trimming and J lost 3 bases, with 11 bases between them. The CDR3 runs 13 residues. Written as DNA, the CDR3 is TGTGCCAGCAGTCGGACAGCCCTCTACGAGCAGTACTTC. Translating gives CASSRTALYEQYF.

The genes are TRBV7-9 and TRBJ2-2, with 10 positions matching TRBD1. In germline, CDR1 is SEHNR, CDR2 FQNEAQ (reference sequence). V gave up 5 bases and J gave up 2 bases; unmatched junction bases: 5. This CDR3 has 16 amino acids. For the CDR3, the DNA is TGTGCCAGCAGCCCTCGGACAGGGGGAAACACCGGGGAGCTGTTTTTT. This gives the protein CASSPRTGGNTGELFF.

This clone has just one count. This chain uses TRBV19 with TRBJ1-4; TRBD1 is a possible D gene (5 bases). Germline-derived CDR1 and CDR2 are LNHDA and SQIVND (reference sequence). This CDR3 region has 15 residues. The V end was cut by 5 bases, the J end by 5 bases, with 15 bases between. CDR3 in DNA: TGTGCCAGTAGTCTACCGACAGCGGGGAATGAAAAACTGTTTTTT. It yields the protein CASSLPTAGNEKLFF.